These T cell receptor beta chains were read from a single sample in a study of T-cell memory formation after mild COVID-19. Each CDR3 protein gets one entry after TCRdb re-called the 5' RACE reads with MiXCR. The sample carries over 300,000 distinct CDR3 sequences, approximately 22% recorded once. Sequenced: PBMCs or a T cell subset sorted from them (not recorded which). These receptor sequences come from a man in his late teens or twenties who had mild COVID-19 (a few samples of this study predate the infection). Cell type and time point are not known. The CDR3 runs from the conserved cysteine through the conserved F or W. The D gene is left open where the match is weak. For some rows the clone size is stated as once, few or many, or as a class when expanded; others skip it.

-	TRBV10-3	TRBJ2-3	few	TGTGCCATCAGCGCAGCCCCTAGCACAGATACGCAGTATTTT	CAISAAPSTDTQYF
-	TRBV25-1	TRBJ1-2	-	TGTGCCAGCATGAACAGGGTTGATGGCTACACCTTC	CASMNRVDGYTF
-	TRBV12-3/TRBV12-4	TRBJ1-5	-	TGTGCCAGCATCCTAGGGGAGCGGTCCCTCAATCAGCCCCAGCATTTT	CASILGERSLNQPQHF
-	TRBV6-5	TRBJ1-1	-	TGTGCCAGCAGTTATAGAGTAGAGATTTACACTGAAGCTTTCTTT	CASSYRVEIYTEAFF
TRBD2	TRBV20-1	TRBJ2-5	few	TGCAGTGCTATTCAGACTAGCGGTGACTGGGAGACCCAGTACTTC	CSAIQTSGDWETQYF
-	TRBV7-7	TRBJ2-6	-	TGTGCTAGCAGCCCCTTTCCCTCGGGGGCCAACGTCCTGACTTTC	CASSPFPSGANVLTF
-	TRBV3-1	TRBJ1-1	-	TGTGCCAGCAGCCCCTTAGGGGGAGGCTCTGAAGCTTTCTTT	CASSPLGGGSEAFF
-	TRBV12-3/TRBV12-4	TRBJ1-5	-	TGTGCCAGCAGTTCTCGTTCCCTTAGCAATCAGCCCCAGCATTTT	CASSSRSLSNQPQHF
-	TRBV20-1	TRBJ1-2	-	TGCAGTGCTAGGGCGACAGCGAAATATGGCTACACCTTC	CSARATAKYGYTF
-	TRBV7-9	TRBJ2-1	-	TGTGCCAGCAGCTTAGGCCAGGACAATGAGCAGTTCTTC	CASSLGQDNEQFF
TRBD1	TRBV5-1	TRBJ2-5	-	TGCGCCAGCAGCTTGGTTGTGACAGGGCGGGAGACCCAGTACTTC	CASSLVVTGRETQYF
-	TRBV20-1	TRBJ2-4	-	TGCAGTGCCGAGGGGTACGGCGAAAACATTCAGTACTTC	CSAEGYGENIQYF
-	TRBV5-1	TRBJ2-3	few	TGCGCCAGCAGCTCGTGGACCTTGGTAGATACGCAGTATTTT	CASSSWTLVDTQYF
-	TRBV20-1	TRBJ1-5	-	TGCAGTGCTAGGACCTATGTGGTGTCCTCTGGGCCCCAGCATTTT	CSARTYVVSSGPQHF
TRBD2	TRBV10-3	TRBJ2-3	-	TGTGCCATCAGCCTTAGCGGGGGGGCCGCAGATACGCAGTATTTT	CAISLSGGAADTQYF
-	TRBV7-9	TRBJ2-3	-	TGTGCCAGCAGCTTACCGCCCCTGGACCAGTATTTT	CASSLPPLDQYF
-	TRBV11-2	TRBJ1-4	few	TGTGCCAGCAGCTCCTACACTCAGGGGAACTCTAATGAAAAACTGTTTTTT	CASSSYTQGNSNEKLFF
TRBD1	TRBV2	TRBJ2-1	once	TGTGCCAGCAGTGAGAGCGGGACAGGGGCTGGTGAGCAGTTCTTC	CASSESGTGAGEQFF
TRBD2	TRBV6-5	TRBJ2-7	-	TGTGCCAGCAGGGCAGGGGCTAGCGGGGATACCTACGAGCAGTACTTC	CASRAGASGDTYEQYF
-	TRBV12-3/TRBV12-4	TRBJ2-5	many	TGTGCCAGCAGTTTACTAGCGCACCAAGAGACCCAGTACTTC	CASSLLAHQETQYF
-	TRBV5-1	TRBJ1-2	few	TGCGCCAGCAGTGACGTTGGTGCTCAGCGTGGCTACACCTTC	CASSDVGAQRGYTF
-	TRBV18	TRBJ2-5	-	TGTGCCAGCTCACCACCTCACATGAGGGGGACCCAGTACTTC	CASSPPHMRGTQYF
-	TRBV27	TRBJ2-3	few	TGTGCCAGCAGTTTCGACGGTAGCACAGATACGCAGTATTTT	CASSFDGSTDTQYF
-	TRBV11-3	TRBJ2-7	-	TGTGCCAGCAGCGCCCAGCCAGCCTACGAGCAGTACTTC	CASSAQPAYEQYF
-	TRBV24-1	TRBJ2-3	many	TGTGCCACCGCAGGGAACACAGATACGCAGTATTTT	CATAGNTDTQYF
TRBD2	TRBV11-2	TRBJ2-4	-	TGTGCCAGCAGCTTGGCTAGCGGGGGGCAAAGTCTAACCAAAAACATTCAGTACTTC	CASSLASGGQSLTKNIQYF
-	TRBV5-1	TRBJ2-5	few	TGCGCCAGCAGCTGGGGAGACCGGTACCAAGAGACCCAGTACTTC	CASSWGDRYQETQYF
-	TRBV11-2	TRBJ2-5	few	TGTGCCAGCAGTTCCTTAGCCGAGACCCAGTACTTC	CASSSLAETQYF
TRBD1	TRBV24-1	TRBJ2-1	many	TGTGCCACCAGTGGAGAAACAGGGGGTTACAATGAGCAGTTCTTC	CATSGETGGYNEQFF
TRBD1	TRBV11-2	TRBJ2-5	few	TGTGCCAGCAGCTTATTCCAGGGACAGGTCCAAGAGACCCAGTACTTC	CASSLFQGQVQETQYF
-	TRBV12-3/TRBV12-4	TRBJ1-1	few	TGTGCCAGCAGGGGGAACCAGACGAACACTGAAGCTTTCTTT	CASRGNQTNTEAFF
-	TRBV10-3	TRBJ2-5	-	TGTGCCATCAGCCTGGACAAATCGAAAGAGACCCAGTACTTC	CAISLDKSKETQYF
TRBD1	TRBV7-2	TRBJ2-1	few	TGTGCCAGCAGCATAACAGGGGACAATGAGCAGTTCTTC	CASSITGDNEQFF
TRBD2	TRBV7-2	TRBJ2-3	many	TGTGCCAGCAGCTTTAGCGGGGGCACAGATACGCAGTATTTT	CASSFSGGTDTQYF
-	TRBV6-5	TRBJ1-1	-	TGTGCCAGCAGCCCCGGGGTCCTCATACCAGCTTTCTTT	CASSPGVLIPAFF
-	TRBV6-2/TRBV6-3	TRBJ2-3	few	TGTGCCAGCAGTTCTTATACCAATACGCAGTATTTT	CASSSYTNTQYF
-	TRBV10-1	TRBJ2-2	few	TGCGCCAGCAGAGGGTCGTGGGGAGCCGGGGAGCTGTTTTTT	CASRGSWGAGELFF
-	TRBV11-2	TRBJ1-2	-	TGTGCCAGCAGCCCTGGGAGGGCAGCCCTCAACTATGGCTACACCTTC	CASSPGRAALNYGYTF
-	TRBV7-3	TRBJ2-2	few	TGTGCCAGCAGCCCTACTATGGGGGGCTACAGGGAGCTGTTTTTT	CASSPTMGGYRELFF